Listed below are T cell receptor beta chains from one sample, sequenced in a study of cytomegalovirus exposure and HLA in healthy donors. Produced via immunoSEQ multiplex PCR; TCRdb's table is partial and in-frame only. The sample shows about 110,000 clones, around 80% of them seen only once. The sample taken for sequencing was PBMCs. The source of these receptors is a woman aged 18-29 years in good health and CMV-seropositive. Both conserved end residues are part of each CDR3. The D gene is left open where the match is weak. Where a row states a size, it is once, few, many or the class of an expanded clone; other rows omit it.

>.|15|TRBJ2-7|TRBV4-1|.
TGCGCCAGCAGCCAAGGCCCAGGGCCTGGGTACGAGCAGTACTTC
CASSQGPGPGYEQYF
>few|15|TRBJ2-7|TRBV4-1|TRBD2
TGCGCCAGCAGCCCCCGGACTAGCGGGGGGTACGAGCAGTACTTC
CASSPRTSGGYEQYF
>.|12|TRBJ1-2|TRBV30|TRBD1
TGTGCCTGGGGGACAGGGTTCAATGGCTACACCTTC
CAWGTGFNGYTF
>.|15|TRBJ1-2|TRBV28|TRBD1
TGTGCCAGCAGTATCCCCCACCAGGGGGATAGGGGCTACACCTTC
CASSIPHQGDRGYTF
>.|12|TRBJ2-1|TRBV6-5|.
TGTGCCACATCCTCGGAGGTCGATGAGCAGTTCTTC
CATSSEVDEQFF
>.|14|TRBJ1-2|TRBV10-2|.
TGCGCCAGCAGTGTTAGACAGGCAGAATATGGCTACACCTTC
CASSVRQAEYGYTF
>.|15|TRBJ2-5|TRBV5-4|TRBD1
TGTGCCAGCAGCGCGGGACAGGGACCTCAAGAGACCCAGTACTTC
CASSAGQGPQETQYF
>.|18|TRBJ2-7|TRBV4-1|.
TGCGCCAGCAGCCAAGTGGGGGGCGGGGGAGGGTCTGGGAAGGAGCAGTACTTC
CASSQVGGGGGSGKEQYF
>.|16|TRBJ2-3|TRBV5-1|TRBD2
TGCGCCAGCAGCTCCCGTTTGCGGGAGGCGCCCAATACGCAGTATTTT
CASSSRLREAPNTQYF
>.|13|TRBJ1-5|TRBV2|.
TGTGCCAGCAGTGGTGAAGGGGAACAGCCCCAGCATTTT
CASSGEGEQPQHF
>.|17|TRBJ2-3|TRBV27|TRBD2
TGTGCCAGCAGTCTGGGACTAGCGGACGCCGGCACAGATACGCAGTATTTT
CASSLGLADAGTDTQYF
>.|15|TRBJ2-1|TRBV7-9|.
TGTGCCAGCAGCTCCCGGGGCCGGGGACTCAATGAGCAGTTCTTC
CASSSRGRGLNEQFF
>.|13|TRBJ2-7|TRBV6-5|.
TGTGCCAGCAGTTATGACACTTCCTACGAGCAGTACTTC
CASSYDTSYEQYF
>once|14|TRBJ2-5|TRBV12-5|.
TGTGCTAGTGGTTTGACAGGCCAAGGGGAGACCCAGTACTTC
CASGLTGQGETQYF
>.|15|TRBJ2-2|TRBV9|.
TGTGCCAGCAGCGTACAGGGCACGAACACCGGGGAGCTGTTTTTT
CASSVQGTNTGELFF
>.|15|TRBJ2-3|TRBV9|.
TGTGCCAGCAATCAAGGGGTGGTCGGCACAGATACGCAGTATTTT
CASNQGVVGTDTQYF
>few|15|TRBJ2-5|TRBV5-1|TRBD2
TGCGCCAGCAGCTCGACTAGCGGGAGTGGGGAGACCCAGTACTTC
CASSSTSGSGETQYF
>.|14|TRBJ2-1|TRBV7-3|TRBD1
TGTGCCAGCAGCTTAGGGACAGGGGAGGGCGAGCAGTTCTTC
CASSLGTGEGEQFF
>once|14|TRBJ2-1|TRBV5-1|.
TGCGCCAGCAGCCTCGAGACTGCTCCCAATGAGCAGTTCTTC
CASSLETAPNEQFF
>.|15|TRBJ1-1|TRBV27|.
TGTGCCAGCAGTCGATATCTAACGAGGAACACTGAAGCTTTCTTT
CASSRYLTRNTEAFF
>once|20|TRBJ1-3|TRBV13|TRBD1
TGTGCCAGCAGCTTAGGCCCCACTGCCGGGACAGGGGCCTCTGGAAACACCATATATTTT
CASSLGPTAGTGASGNTIYF
>.|14|TRBJ2-7|TRBV28|.
TGTGCCAGCATAACGGCTAGGGGTTTTTACGAGCAGTACTTC
CASITARGFYEQYF
>.|13|TRBJ2-1|TRBV6-5|TRBD1
TGTGCCAGCGCCCTGGACAGGGCCAACGAGCAGTTCTTC
CASALDRANEQFF
>.|14|TRBJ2-3|TRBV27|.
TGTGCCAGCAGTTTGACTAGGGGTGTAGATACGCAGTATTTT
CASSLTRGVDTQYF
>.|16|TRBJ2-3|TRBV5-1|.
TGCGCCAGCAGCTTGGGGAGGTATTCTAGCACAGATACGCAGTATTTT
CASSLGRYSSTDTQYF
>.|15|TRBJ2-3|TRBV10-3|.
TGTGCCGCTAGGGGCCGGGGGACGGGAGAAGATACGCAGTATTTT
CAARGRGTGEDTQYF
>.|15|TRBJ2-7|TRBV6-5|TRBD1
TGTGCCAGCAGTAGGCCGGGACAGTCCTCCTACGAGCAGTACTTC
CASSRPGQSSYEQYF
>.|15|TRBJ2-7|TRBV30|TRBD2
TGTGCCTGGAGGGGAGCGGGAGGGAACTACTACGAGCAGTACTTC
CAWRGAGGNYYEQYF
>.|14|TRBJ1-2|TRBV6-1|.
TGTGCCAGCAGTGAAGAGCGGGGAATCTATGGCTACACCTTC
CASSEERGIYGYTF
>.|17|TRBJ2-1|TRBV5-1|TRBD1
TGCGCCAGCAGCTCAAGATTAACAGGGGGCGGCGACAATGAGCAGTTCTTC
CASSSRLTGGGDNEQFF
>.|15|TRBJ2-5|TRBV7-9|TRBD2
TGTGCCAGCCCCACGGGAGCGGGAGGTGGAGAGACCCAGTACTTC
CASPTGAGGGETQYF
>.|12|TRBJ1-2|TRBV6-5|.
TGTGCCAGCAGGCCCAGGGAAGATGGCTACACCTTC
CASRPREDGYTF
>once|15|TRBJ1-2|TRBV18|.
TGTGCCAGCTCACCCGTCCGGGGGGGGAACTATGGCTACACCTTC
CASSPVRGGNYGYTF
>.|13|TRBJ1-1|TRBV18|.
TGTGCCAGCTCACAGGGGCTGAACACTGAAGCTTTCTTT
CASSQGLNTEAFF
>.|16|TRBJ2-3|TRBV25-1|.
TGTGCCAGCAGCGTCGGGGGATGGATTTTCGCAGATACGCAGTATTTT
CASSVGGWIFADTQYF
>.|11|TRBJ1-5|TRBV21-1|.
TGTGCCAGCAGCCCCCCGCCTCGAGGGCATTTT
CASSPPPRGHF
>.|15|TRBJ1-1|TRBV30|.
TGTGCCTGGAGTATCGGGGGGTTACCGAACACTGAAGCTTTCTTT
CAWSIGGLPNTEAFF
>once|14|TRBJ2-7|TRBV18|TRBD2
TGTGCCAGCTCAACCCTAGCGGGGACCTACGAGCAGTACTTC
CASSTLAGTYEQYF
>.|15|TRBJ2-5|TRBV6-1|.
TGTGCCAGCAGTGAATACCAGGAAGTACAAGAGACCCAGTACTTC
CASSEYQEVQETQYF
>.|15|TRBJ2-5|TRBV9|TRBD2
TGTGCCAGCAGCGTAGGCGGGAGGGCTCAAGAGACCCAGTACTTC
CASSVGGRAQETQYF
>.|15|TRBJ2-7|TRBV9|.
TGTGCCAGCAGCGCCTGGGGGGGCAGCTCCTACGAGCAGTACTTC
CASSAWGGSSYEQYF
>.|13|TRBJ2-1|TRBV7-9|.
TGTGCCAGCATAGGAGGCTCCTACAATGAGCAGTTCTTC
CASIGGSYNEQFF
>.|14|TRBJ2-7|TRBV9|TRBD2
TGTGCCAGCAGCGCTAGCGGGATAGGCGACGAGCAGTACTTC
CASSASGIGDEQYF